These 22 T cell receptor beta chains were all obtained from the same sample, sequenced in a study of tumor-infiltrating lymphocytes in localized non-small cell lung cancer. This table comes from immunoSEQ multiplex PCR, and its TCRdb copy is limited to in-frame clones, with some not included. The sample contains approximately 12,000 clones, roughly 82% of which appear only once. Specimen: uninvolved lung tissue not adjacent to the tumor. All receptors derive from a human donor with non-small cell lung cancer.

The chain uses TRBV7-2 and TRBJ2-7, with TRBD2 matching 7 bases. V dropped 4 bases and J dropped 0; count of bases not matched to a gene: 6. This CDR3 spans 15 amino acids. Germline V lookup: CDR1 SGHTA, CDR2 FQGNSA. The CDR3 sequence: CASSWPGRGSYEQYF. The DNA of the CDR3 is TGTGCCAGCAGCTGGCCTGGGAGGGGCTCCTACGAGCAGTACTTC. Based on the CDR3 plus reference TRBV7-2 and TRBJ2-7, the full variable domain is GAGVSQSPSNKVTEKGKDVELRCDPISGHTALYWYRQSLGQGLEFLIYFQGNSAPDKSGLPSDRFSAERTGGSVSTLTIQRTQQEDSAVYLCASSWPGRGSYEQYFGPGTRLTVT.

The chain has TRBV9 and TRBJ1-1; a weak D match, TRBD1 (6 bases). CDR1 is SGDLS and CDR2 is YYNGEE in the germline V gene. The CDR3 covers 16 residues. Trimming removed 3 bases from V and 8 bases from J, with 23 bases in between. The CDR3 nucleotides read TGTGCCAGCAGCGCGTGGGCGACAGGCCTGCCGTCGGAAGCTTTCTTT. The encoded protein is CASSAWATGLPSEAFF.

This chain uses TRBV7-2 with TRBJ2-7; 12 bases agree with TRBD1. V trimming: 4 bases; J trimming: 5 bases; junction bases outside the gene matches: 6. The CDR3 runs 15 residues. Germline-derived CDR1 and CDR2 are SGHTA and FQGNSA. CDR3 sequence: CASSSGTGGWNEQYF. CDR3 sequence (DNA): TGTGCCAGCAGCTCCGGGACAGGGGGCTGGAACGAGCAGTACTTC.

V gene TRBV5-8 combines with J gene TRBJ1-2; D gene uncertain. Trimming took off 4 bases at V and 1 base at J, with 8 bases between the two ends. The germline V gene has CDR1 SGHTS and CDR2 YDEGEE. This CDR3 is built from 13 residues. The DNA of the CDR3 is TGTGCCAGCAGCGGACGGGTTAACTATGGCTACACCTTC. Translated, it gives CASSGRVNYGYTF.

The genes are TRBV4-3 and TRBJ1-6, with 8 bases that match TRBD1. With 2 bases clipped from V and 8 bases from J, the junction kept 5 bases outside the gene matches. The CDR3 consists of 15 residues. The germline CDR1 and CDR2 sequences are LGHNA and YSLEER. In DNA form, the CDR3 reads TGCGCCAGCAGCCAACTAGACAGGGGTGATTCACCCCTCCACTTT. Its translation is CASSQLDRGDSPLHF.

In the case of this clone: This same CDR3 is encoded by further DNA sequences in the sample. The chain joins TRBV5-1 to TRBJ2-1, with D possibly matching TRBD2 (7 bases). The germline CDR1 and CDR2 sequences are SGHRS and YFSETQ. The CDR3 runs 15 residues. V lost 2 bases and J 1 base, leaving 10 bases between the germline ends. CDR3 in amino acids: CASSLGGDSYNEQFF. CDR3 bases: TGCGCCAGCAGCTTAGGGGGGGATTCCTACAATGAGCAGTTCTTC.

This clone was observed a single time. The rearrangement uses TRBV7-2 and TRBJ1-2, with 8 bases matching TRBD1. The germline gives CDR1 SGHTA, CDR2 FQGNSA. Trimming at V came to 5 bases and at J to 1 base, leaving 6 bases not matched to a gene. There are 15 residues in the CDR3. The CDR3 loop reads CASSPRTGFNYGYTF. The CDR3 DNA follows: TGTGCCAGCAGCCCCCGGACAGGGTTTAACTATGGCTACACCTTC.

CDR3 bases: TGTGCCAGCAGGTCCTTCAAAAATGAAAAACTGTTTTTT. This encodes CASRSFKNEKLFF. The rearrangement uses TRBV28 and TRBJ1-4; D call uncertain. V dropped 6 bases and J dropped 5 bases, with 10 bases sitting between them. CDR1 and CDR2 (germline): MDHEN, SYDVKM. This CDR3 has 13 amino acids.

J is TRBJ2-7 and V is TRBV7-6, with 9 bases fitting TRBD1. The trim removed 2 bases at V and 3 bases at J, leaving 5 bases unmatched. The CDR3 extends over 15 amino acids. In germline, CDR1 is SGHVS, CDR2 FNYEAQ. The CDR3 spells CASSLRQGVDYEQYF. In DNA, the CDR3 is TGTGCCAGCAGCTTACGACAGGGGGTCGACTACGAGCAGTACTTC.

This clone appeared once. The CDR3 sequence: CASIRQGTHSPLHF. The CDR3 DNA reads TGTGCCAGCATCCGACAGGGAACTCATTCACCCCTCCACTTT. This chain connects TRBV2 to TRBJ1-6; 7 bases line up with TRBD1. Germline assignment: CDR1 SNHLY and CDR2 FYNNEI. This CDR3 has 14 amino acids. V shed 7 bases, J shed 8 bases, and the junction held 8 bases outside the gene matches.

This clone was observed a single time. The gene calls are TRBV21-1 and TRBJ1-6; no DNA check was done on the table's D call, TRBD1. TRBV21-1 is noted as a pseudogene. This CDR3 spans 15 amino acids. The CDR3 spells CASSRGRLRNSPLHF. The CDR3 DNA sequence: TGTGCCAGCAGCAGGGGGCGATTGCGAAATTCACCCCTCCACTTT.

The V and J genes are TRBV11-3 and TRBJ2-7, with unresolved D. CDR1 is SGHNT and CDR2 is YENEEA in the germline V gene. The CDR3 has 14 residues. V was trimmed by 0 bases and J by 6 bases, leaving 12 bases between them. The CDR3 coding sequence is TGTGCCAGCAGCTTAGACAGGACCTCTACCGAGCAGTACTTC. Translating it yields CASSLDRTSTEQYF.

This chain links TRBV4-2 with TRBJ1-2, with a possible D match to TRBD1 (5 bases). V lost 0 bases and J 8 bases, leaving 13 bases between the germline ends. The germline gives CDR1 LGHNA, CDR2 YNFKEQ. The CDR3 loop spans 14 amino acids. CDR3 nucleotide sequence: TGTGCCAGCAGCCAAGATAAACAGGCCGTCGGCTACACCTTC. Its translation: CASSQDKQAVGYTF.

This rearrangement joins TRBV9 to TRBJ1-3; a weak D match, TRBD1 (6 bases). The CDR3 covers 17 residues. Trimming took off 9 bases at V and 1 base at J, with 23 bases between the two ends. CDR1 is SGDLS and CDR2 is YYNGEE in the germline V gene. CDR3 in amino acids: CATRGPGGPFSGNTIYF. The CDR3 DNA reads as TGTGCCACTCGGGGGCCGGGCGGCCCTTTTTCTGGAAACACCATATATTTT. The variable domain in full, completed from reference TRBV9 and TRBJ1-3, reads DSGVTQTPKHLITATGQRVTLRCSPRSGDLSVYWYQQSLDQGLQFLIQYYNGEERAKGNILERFSAQQFPDLHSELNLSSLELGDSALYFCATRGPGGPFSGNTIYFGEGSWLTVV.

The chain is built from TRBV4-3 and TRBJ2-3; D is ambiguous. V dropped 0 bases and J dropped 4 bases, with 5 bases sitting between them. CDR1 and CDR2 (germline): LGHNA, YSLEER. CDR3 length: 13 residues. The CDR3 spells CASSQDGSDTQYF. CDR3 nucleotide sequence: TGCGCCAGCAGCCAAGACGGGTCAGATACGCAGTATTTT.

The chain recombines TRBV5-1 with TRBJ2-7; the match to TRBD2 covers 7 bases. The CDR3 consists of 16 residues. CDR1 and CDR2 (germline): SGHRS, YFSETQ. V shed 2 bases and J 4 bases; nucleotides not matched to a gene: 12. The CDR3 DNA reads TGCGCCAGCAGCTTTACCAGTGGCGGGGGAGCATACGAGCAGTACTTC. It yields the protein CASSFTSGGGAYEQYF.

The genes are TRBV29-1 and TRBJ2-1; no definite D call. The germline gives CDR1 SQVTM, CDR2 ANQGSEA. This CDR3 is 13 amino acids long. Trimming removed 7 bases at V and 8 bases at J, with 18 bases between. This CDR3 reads CSARSASNHEQFF. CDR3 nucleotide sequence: TGCAGCGCTCGCTCGGCCAGTAACCATGAGCAGTTCTTC.

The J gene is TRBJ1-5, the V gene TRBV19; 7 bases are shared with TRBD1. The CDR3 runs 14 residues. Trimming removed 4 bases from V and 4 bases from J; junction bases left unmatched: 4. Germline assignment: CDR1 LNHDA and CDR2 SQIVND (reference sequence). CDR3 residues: CASSRQGGNQPQHF. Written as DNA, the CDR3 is TGTGCCAGTAGTAGGCAGGGGGGGAATCAGCCCCAGCATTTT.

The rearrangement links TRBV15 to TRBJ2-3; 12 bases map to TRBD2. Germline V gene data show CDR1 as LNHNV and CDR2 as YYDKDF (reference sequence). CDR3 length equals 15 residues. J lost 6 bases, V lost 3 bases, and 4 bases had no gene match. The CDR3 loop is CATSRALAGGDTQYF. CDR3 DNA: TGTGCCACCAGCAGGGCCCTAGCGGGGGGGGATACGCAGTATTTT.

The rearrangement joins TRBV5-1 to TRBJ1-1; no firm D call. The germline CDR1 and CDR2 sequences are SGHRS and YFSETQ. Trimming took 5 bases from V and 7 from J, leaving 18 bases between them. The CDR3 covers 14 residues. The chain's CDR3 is CASRFSGVRDEAFF. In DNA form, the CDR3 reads TGCGCCAGCAGATTTTCCGGGGTTAGGGATGAAGCTTTCTTT.

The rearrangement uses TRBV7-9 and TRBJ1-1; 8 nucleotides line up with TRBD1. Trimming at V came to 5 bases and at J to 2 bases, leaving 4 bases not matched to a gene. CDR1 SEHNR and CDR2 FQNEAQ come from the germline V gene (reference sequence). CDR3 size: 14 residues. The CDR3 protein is CASSPQGANTEAFF. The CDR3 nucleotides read TGTGCCAGCAGCCCTCAGGGGGCTAACACTGAAGCTTTCTTT.

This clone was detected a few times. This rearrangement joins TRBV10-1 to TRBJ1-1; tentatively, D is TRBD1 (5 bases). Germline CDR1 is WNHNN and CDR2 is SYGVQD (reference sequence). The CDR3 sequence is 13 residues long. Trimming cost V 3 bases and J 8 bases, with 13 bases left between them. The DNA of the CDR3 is TGCGCCAGCAGTGATAATGGTCCAGGGGAAGCTTTCTTT. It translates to CASSDNGPGEAFF.